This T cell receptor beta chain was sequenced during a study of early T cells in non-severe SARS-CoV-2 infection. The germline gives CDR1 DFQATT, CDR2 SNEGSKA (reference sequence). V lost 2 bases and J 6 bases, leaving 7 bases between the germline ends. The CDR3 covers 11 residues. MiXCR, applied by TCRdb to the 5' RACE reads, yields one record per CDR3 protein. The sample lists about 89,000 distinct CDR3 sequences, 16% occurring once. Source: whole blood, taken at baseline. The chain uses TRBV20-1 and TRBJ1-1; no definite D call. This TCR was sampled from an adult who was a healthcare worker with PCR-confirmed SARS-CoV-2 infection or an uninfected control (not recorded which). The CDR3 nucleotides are TGCAGTGCTAGACAATGGGCTGAAGCTTTCTTT. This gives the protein CSARQWAEAFF.